Included here is one T cell receptor (beta chain) sequence, with context. The source of the sample is a study of OX40 agonist ivuxolimab in advanced cancers. TCRdb's copy holds only in-frame clones and misses some; the assay was immunoSEQ multiplex PCR. The sample records tens of thousands of clones, 94% being singletons. Sample: CD4+ or CD8+ T cells sorted from blood, taken in a trial of the OX40 agonist ivuxolimab. This sequence was found in an adult with an advanced solid tumor such as melanoma, head and neck, liver or kidney cancer.

CDR3: CASSPYRSPSNQPQHF. CDR3 bases: TGTGCCAGCAGTCCTTACAGGAGTCCTAGCAATCAGCCCCAGCATTTT. This chain uses TRBV28 with TRBJ1-5; tentative D call: TRBD1 (5 bases). This CDR3 spans 16 amino acids. Germline CDR1 and CDR2: MDHEN and SYDVKM. V shed 5 bases and J shed 0 bases, with 14 bases lying between them.